These 19 T cell receptor beta chains were all obtained from the same sample, sequenced in a study of cytomegalovirus exposure and HLA in healthy donors. It was with 60 Vbeta and 13 Jbeta primers that the PCR ran. Profiling relied on immunoSEQ multiplex PCR, and the TCRdb table lists in-frame clones only, not all of them. The sample records about 150,000 clones, 65% to 80% being singletons. Sequences were obtained from PBMCs. The receptors derive from a woman aged 40 to 50 in good health and CMV-seronegative.

This chain uses TRBV5-4 with TRBJ2-7, with 10 bases that match TRBD1. The CDR3 spans 16 residues. The junction had 8 bases not matched to a gene; V was cut back by 4 bases and J by 1 base. CDR1 and CDR2 from the germline V gene are SGHNT and YYREEE (reference sequence). The CDR3 protein is CASSLGVGQGSYEQYF. CDR3 bases: TGTGCCAGCAGCCTTGGTGTGGGACAGGGGTCCTACGAGCAGTACTTC.

This clone is a singleton in its sample. This chain connects TRBV11-3 to TRBJ1-4, with D possibly being TRBD1 (6 bases). V dropped 9 bases and J dropped 1 base, with 15 bases sitting between them. There are 15 residues in the CDR3. Germline CDR1 is SGHNT and CDR2 is YENEEA. In nucleotides, the CDR3 is TGTGCCAGGAACCACAGGGTTCAAACTAATGAAAAACTGTTTTTT. Protein sequence: CARNHRVQTNEKLFF.

This chain joins TRBV19 and TRBJ1-3, with D perhaps matching TRBD1 (5 bases). The CDR3 length is 14 residues. Germline loops: CDR1 LNHDA, CDR2 SQIVND (reference sequence). V lost 7 bases, J lost 0 bases, and 10 bases lay in between. This CDR3 reads CASTRQLSGNTIYF. CDR3 sequence (DNA): TGTGCCAGTACCCGACAGCTCTCTGGAAACACCATATATTTT.

This sequence joins TRBV18 and TRBJ1-5; 11 positions agree with TRBD1. CDR1 and CDR2 from the germline V gene are KGHSH and LQKENI. This CDR3 contains 15 residues. Germline trimming cut 5 bases from V and 6 bases from J; bases unmatched to any gene: 6. CDR3 nucleotides: TGTGCCAGCTCATTGGACAGGGGGCAGGGTCAGCCCCAGCATTTT. This encodes CASSLDRGQGQPQHF.

This chain uses TRBV12-5 with TRBJ1-5; D remains ambiguous. From germline, CDR1 is LGHNT and CDR2 FRNRAP. The CDR3 sequence is 12 residues long. Trimming took 0 bases from V and 5 from J, leaving 2 bases between them. The CDR3 protein is CASGLVYQPQHF. The CDR3 coding sequence is TGTGCTAGTGGTTTGGTCTATCAGCCCCAGCATTTT.

This rearrangement joins TRBV13 to TRBJ1-2; unclear D gene. There are 14 residues in the CDR3. V gave up 2 bases and J gave up 8 bases, with 15 bases separating them. The germline CDR1 and CDR2 sequences are PRHDT and FYEKMQ (reference sequence). The CDR3 region is CASSLSGRREGYTF. DNA for the CDR3: TGTGCCAGCAGCTTAAGCGGAAGGAGAGAGGGCTACACCTTC.

DNA of the CDR3: TGTGCCAGCAGCCCCAGACACCCGAACACCGGGGAGCTGTTTTTT. Translating it yields CASSPRHPNTGELFF. This chain joins TRBV11-2 and TRBJ2-2; D gene unclear. V was cut by 5 bases and J by 0 bases, with 10 bases left in between. This CDR3 has 15 residues. Germline loops: CDR1 SGHAT, CDR2 FQNNGV.

The V and J genes are TRBV13 and TRBJ1-1; 7 bases are shared with TRBD1. Germline V gene lookup returns CDR1 PRHDT and CDR2 FYEKMQ (reference sequence). The CDR3 has 15 amino acids. The junction had 5 bases not matched to a gene; V was cut back by 4 bases and J by 0 bases. This CDR3 is CASSSGTALNTEAFF. The CDR3 coding sequence is TGTGCCAGCAGCTCCGGGACAGCTTTGAACACTGAAGCTTTCTTT.

A few counts support this clone. The genes are TRBV5-6 and TRBJ1-5, with D possibly matching TRBD1 (6 bases). This CDR3 is 11 amino acids long. The germline CDR1 and CDR2 sequences are SGHDT and YYEEEE. The V gene lost 4 bases and the J gene lost 13 bases, with 12 bases spanning the gap. The CDR3 protein is CASSLGGPQHF. CDR3 DNA sequence: TGTGCCAGCAGCCTCGGGGGGCCTCAGCATTTT.

V is TRBV11-2 and J is TRBJ2-7; TRBD1 agrees at 10 bases. The CDR3 is 15 residues long. Germline V gene data show CDR1 as SGHAT and CDR2 as FQNNGV. J was trimmed by 5 bases and V by 3 bases; bases with no gene match: 7. This CDR3 reads CASSFGGTGDHEQYF. The CDR3, as DNA: TGTGCCAGCAGCTTTGGGGGGACAGGGGACCACGAGCAGTACTTC.

V usage is TRBV13 and J usage is TRBJ2-5; D might be TRBD2 (5 bases). The germline CDR1 and CDR2 sequences are PRHDT and FYEKMQ (reference sequence). This CDR3 comprises 15 residues. V was cut by 4 bases and J by 6 bases, with 18 bases left in between. In DNA, the CDR3 is TGTGCCAGCAGCTCCCCCGGGGATGCTCGGCAGACCCAGTACTTC. Amino acids: CASSSPGDARQTQYF. The variable domain in full, with the rest retrieved from reference TRBV13 and TRBJ2-5, is AAGVIQSPRHLIKEKRETATLKCYPIPRHDTVYWYQQGPGQDPQFLISFYEKMQSDKGSIPDRFSAQQFSDYHSELNMSSLELGDSALYFCASSSPGDARQTQYFGPGTRLLVL.

The chain recombines TRBV2 with TRBJ1-1; D is perhaps TRBD1 (6 bases). This CDR3 is 18 amino acids long. V gave up 4 bases and J gave up 0 bases, with 21 bases separating them. The germline V gene has CDR1 SNHLY and CDR2 FYNNEI. The CDR3 here is CASSVGGGWWGLNTEAFF. The CDR3 DNA sequence: TGTGCCAGCAGTGTAGGGGGAGGGTGGTGGGGATTGAACACTGAAGCTTTCTTT. Using reference TRBV2 and TRBJ1-1 for the parts outside the CDR3, the full variable domain is EPEVTQTPSHQVTQMGQEVILRCVPISNHLYFYWYRQILGQKVEFLVSFYNNEISEKSEIFDDQFSVERPDGSNFTLKIRSTKLEDSAMYFCASSVGGGWWGLNTEAFFGQGTRLTVV.

The chain has TRBV27 and TRBJ2-1; TRBD1 agrees at 8 bases. Germline CDR1 reads MNHEY; CDR2 reads SMNVEV (reference sequence). The CDR3 has 15 residues. V trimming: 3 bases; J trimming: 4 bases; junction bases outside the gene matches: 5. The chain's CDR3 is CASSFRQGAYNEQFF. Written as DNA, the CDR3 is TGTGCCAGCAGTTTTCGCCAGGGGGCTTACAATGAGCAGTTCTTC.

V usage is TRBV27 and J usage is TRBJ1-5; D is possibly TRBD1 (6 bases). CDR3 length: 19 amino acids. The germline gives CDR1 MNHEY, CDR2 SMNVEV (reference sequence). Trimming took 4 bases from V and 0 from J, leaving 22 bases between them. The CDR3 coding sequence is TGTGCCAGCAGTTCCGCCTCACAAGGACAGTCAACTAGCAATCAGCCCCAGCATTTT. Its translation is CASSSASQGQSTSNQPQHF.

The chain employs TRBV29-1 and TRBJ1-5; D perhaps matches TRBD1 (6 bases). Germline loops: CDR1 SQVTM, CDR2 ANQGSEA. CDR3 length: 15 residues. The V and J ends lost 6 bases and 0 bases respectively, with 15 bases between them. CDR3: CSVMDSTNSNQPQHF. For the CDR3, the DNA is TGCAGCGTCATGGACAGCACGAATAGCAATCAGCCCCAGCATTTT.

The CDR3 region is CASSGDKSSYNSPLHF. The CDR3 DNA reads as TGTGCCAGCAGTGGAGATAAGAGCTCCTATAATTCACCCCTCCACTTT. The chain joins TRBV6-1 to TRBJ1-6; no clear D. Looked up from germline, CDR1 is MNHNS and CDR2 is SASEGT. V lost 4 bases to trimming and J lost 0 bases, with 10 bases between them. This CDR3 spans 16 amino acids.

The chain recombines TRBV6-6 with TRBJ1-2, with D maybe TRBD1 (5 bases). The CDR3 consists of 16 residues. V lost 0 bases and J 8 bases, leaving 19 bases between the germline ends. Germline V gene lookup returns CDR1 MNHNY and CDR2 SVGAGI (reference sequence). The CDR3 loop reads CASSYSPDTGKGGYTF. CDR3 nucleotide sequence: TGTGCCAGCAGTTACTCGCCGGACACCGGTAAAGGAGGCTACACCTTC.

The J gene is TRBJ2-3, the V gene TRBV18, with D unclear. Trimming shortened V by 2 bases and J by 4 bases, and 16 bases separated the two germline ends. CDR1 and CDR2 (germline): KGHSH, LQKENI. CDR3 length equals 16 residues. The DNA for the CDR3 is TGTGCCAGCTCACCAACTAAGATACCCGTCGCAGATACGCAGTATTTT. Translating gives CASSPTKIPVADTQYF.

The chain recombines TRBV27 with TRBJ1-2, with D perhaps TRBD1 (6 bases). Germline V lookup: CDR1 MNHEY, CDR2 SMNVEV (reference sequence). Trimming took 5 bases from V and 0 from J, leaving 16 bases between them. The CDR3 totals 16 residues. The CDR3 loop is CASSPIWGQANYGYTF. In nucleotides, the CDR3 is TGTGCCAGCAGTCCCATTTGGGGGCAGGCTAACTATGGCTACACCTTC.